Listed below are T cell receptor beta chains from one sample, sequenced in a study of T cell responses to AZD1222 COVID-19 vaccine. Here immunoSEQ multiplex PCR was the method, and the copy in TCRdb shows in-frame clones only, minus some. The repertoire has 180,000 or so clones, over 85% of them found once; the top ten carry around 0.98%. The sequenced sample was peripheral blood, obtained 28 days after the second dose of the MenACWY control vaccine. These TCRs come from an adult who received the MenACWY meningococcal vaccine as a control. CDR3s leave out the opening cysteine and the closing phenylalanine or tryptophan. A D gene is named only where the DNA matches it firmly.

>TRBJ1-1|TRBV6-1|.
ASSEGWRANTEAF
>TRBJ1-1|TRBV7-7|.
ASSLSENTEAF
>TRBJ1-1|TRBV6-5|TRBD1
ASRQGVNTEAF
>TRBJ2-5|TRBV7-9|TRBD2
ASSLALAGLKKTQY
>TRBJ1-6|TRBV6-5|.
ASSTGTDNSPLH
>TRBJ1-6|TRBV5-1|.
ASSLGGVGRNSPLH
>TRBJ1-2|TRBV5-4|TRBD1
ASSLYRGRVGYT
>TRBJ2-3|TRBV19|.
ASSIPQRTDTQY
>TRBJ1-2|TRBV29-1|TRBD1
SVGGELGTGSGYT
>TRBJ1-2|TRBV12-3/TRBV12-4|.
ASSFSGGYGYT
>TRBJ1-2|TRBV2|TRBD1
AIGQGRGYT
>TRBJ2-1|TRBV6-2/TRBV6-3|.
ASSYSQAPRNEQF
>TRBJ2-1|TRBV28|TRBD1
ASSSPGQGYNEQF
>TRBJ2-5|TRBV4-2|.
ASSRVTEETQY
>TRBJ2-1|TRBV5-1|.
ASSMGLLGGLEQF
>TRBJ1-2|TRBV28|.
ASSFHYGYT
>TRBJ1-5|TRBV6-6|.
ASSYDIGGGNQPQH
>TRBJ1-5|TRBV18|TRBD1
ASSPGTGSIQPQH
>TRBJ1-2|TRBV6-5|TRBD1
ASSSGQGAVGYT
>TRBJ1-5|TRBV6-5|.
ASSYSGLGPEIY